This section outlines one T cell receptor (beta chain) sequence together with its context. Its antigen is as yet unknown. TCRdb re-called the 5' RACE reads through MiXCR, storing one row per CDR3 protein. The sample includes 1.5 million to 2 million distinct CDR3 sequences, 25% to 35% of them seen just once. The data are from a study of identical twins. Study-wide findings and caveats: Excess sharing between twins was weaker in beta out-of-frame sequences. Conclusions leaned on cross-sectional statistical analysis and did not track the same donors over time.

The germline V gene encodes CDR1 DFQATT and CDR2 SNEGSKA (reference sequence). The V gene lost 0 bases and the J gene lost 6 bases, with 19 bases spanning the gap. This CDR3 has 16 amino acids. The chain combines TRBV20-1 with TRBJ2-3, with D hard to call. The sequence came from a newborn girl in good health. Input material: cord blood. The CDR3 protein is CSARDSFRTPADTQYF. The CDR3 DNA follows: TGCAGTGCTAGAGATAGTTTCCGGACCCCTGCGGATACGCAGTATTTT.